This TCR beta chain was captured by sequencing in a study of CD8+ T cells in alopecia areata. Overall study results and limits: Scalp samples also contribute reads from the resident alphabeta T cells found in normal skin.

Trimming cost V 5 bases and J 4 bases; bases outside gene matches: 7. In germline, CDR1 is GTSNPN, CDR2 SVGIG (reference sequence). The CDR3 contains 13 residues. Samples from alopecia areata patients were lesional scalp punch biopsies and peripheral blood. cDNA prepared by RNA extraction and subsequent reverse transcription served as the template for sequencing. Method: immunoSEQ multiplex PCR; TCRdb's copy keeps in-frame clones and lacks some. Among about 150,000 clones listed, about 51% were seen once. To note about this clone: Its antigen is undetermined.

Here the sequenced sample was CD8+ T cells sorted from blood, taken at week 0. This receptor was identified in a human donor with alopecia areata. The gene calls are TRBV30 and TRBJ1-2; 7 bases agree with TRBD1. In DNA form, the CDR3 reads TGTGCCTGGGGGGACAGCTTGAGCTATGGCTACACCTTC. Protein: CAWGDSLSYGYTF.